Listed below are T cell receptor beta chains from one sample, sequenced in a study of T cells in Graves' hyperthyroidism and ophthalmopathy. TCRdb passed the multiplex PCR reads through MiXCR, listing each CDR3 protein once. The repertoire has roughly 750,000 distinct CDR3 sequences, around 17% of them found once; the top ten carry around 7.7%. The sequencing input was blood. Receptors originate from a young man with Graves' hyperthyroidism. The CDR3 runs from the conserved cysteine through the conserved F or W. The D gene is left open where the match is weak. Size is stated for part of the rows, as once, few or many counts, or as a class when the clone is expanded.

clone_size,v_call,d_call,j_call,cdr3_nt,cdr3_aa
.,TRBV25-1,TRBD2,TRBJ2-1,TGTGCCAGCAGTCCAGCGGGAGTTGTCGATGAGCAGTTCTTC,CASSPAGVVDEQFF
many,TRBV28,TRBD2,TRBJ2-7,TGTGCCAGCAGTTTAACGGGACTAGCGGGAGGGGAGGGCGAGCAGTACTTC,CASSLTGLAGGEGEQYF
.,TRBV20-1,TRBD2,TRBJ2-7,TGCAGTGCTACCCGGGACTACAACTACGAGCAGTACTTC,CSATRDYNYEQYF
few,TRBV14,.,TRBJ2-1,TGTGCCAGCAGCCCCCTCGCCGTAAGTAGGGATGAGCAGTTCTTC,CASSPLAVSRDEQFF
few,TRBV12-3/TRBV12-4,.,TRBJ1-1,TGTGCCAGCAGTTTTGTTCTACCCGGGAACACTGAAGCTTTCTTT,CASSFVLPGNTEAFF
.,TRBV28,.,TRBJ1-6,TGTGCCAGCAGGCTTATCTCGGGTTATAATTCACCCCTCCACTTT,CASRLISGYNSPLHF
few,TRBV6-1,.,TRBJ1-5,TGTGCCAGCAGTCAGGGTCCTCACAATCAGCCCCAGCATTTT,CASSQGPHNQPQHF
.,TRBV10-3,.,TRBJ1-5,TGTGCCATCAGTGAGTCAGGGGCAAACCAGCCCCAGCATTTT,CAISESGANQPQHF
many,TRBV30,TRBD1,TRBJ1-2,TGTGCCTGGAAACCCCAAGGGGGCTCCGTGGATGGCTACACCTTC,CAWKPQGGSVDGYTF
many,TRBV28,.,TRBJ1-1,TGTGCCAGCAGACGATTTAGGGACCCGACCCCGTACACTGAAGCTTTCTTT,CASRRFRDPTPYTEAFF
many,TRBV20-1,.,TRBJ2-1,TGCAGTGCTAGAGAGAGGGGTGAGCAGTTCTTC,CSARERGEQFF
.,TRBV2,TRBD2,TRBJ2-2,TGTGCCAGCATGGGGCTTGGCGGGCTAGCGGGAGAGACCGGGGAGCTGTTTTTT,CASMGLGGLAGETGELFF
many,TRBV28,TRBD2,TRBJ2-3,TGTGCCAGCAGTTTTGGGCTCGTCGCGGGGGGCCCAGATACGCAGTATTTT,CASSFGLVAGGPDTQYF
.,TRBV2,TRBD1,TRBJ2-7,TGTGCCAGCAGCCCAGACAGGGGGGCAGACGAGCAGTACTTC,CASSPDRGADEQYF
many,TRBV27,TRBD2,TRBJ2-5,TGTGCCAGCAGCAGACTAGCGGGAGAGGGTTTAAGGGAGACCCAGTACTTC,CASSRLAGEGLRETQYF
few,TRBV28,TRBD2,TRBJ2-7,TGTGCCAGCAGTTTATGGGGACTAGCGGGAAGAAGGAGCTACGAGCAGTACTTC,CASSLWGLAGRRSYEQYF
.,TRBV28,TRBD2,TRBJ2-7,TGTGCCAGCAGTTTAGGGGGGGGAGGCGGGGAGCAGTACTTC,CASSLGGGGGEQYF
.,TRBV13,.,TRBJ2-4,TGTGCCAGCAGCCACTCAGGCAGGGAGGACAAAAACATTCAGTACTTC,CASSHSGREDKNIQYF
.,TRBV24-1,TRBD1,TRBJ2-5,TGTGCCACCAGTGATTCGGGACAGGGTGGCCAAGAGACCCAGTACTTC,CATSDSGQGGQETQYF
many,TRBV2,.,TRBJ2-7,TGTGCCAGCCACCCCGAGGCCGACGACTACGAGCAGTACTTC,CASHPEADDYEQYF
many,TRBV6-5,.,TRBJ2-7,TGTGCCAGCAGTTACTCCCGGCTTCAATCCTACGAGCAGTACTTC,CASSYSRLQSYEQYF
many,TRBV7-9,TRBD2,TRBJ2-1,TGTGCCAGCAGCCCAAGACTAGCGGGAGGGGAAGAGCAGTTCTTC,CASSPRLAGGEEQFF
.,TRBV9,TRBD2,TRBJ2-1,TGTGCCAGCAGCGCCTTCGGCGGGAGATCTTACAATGAGCAGTTCTTC,CASSAFGGRSYNEQFF
.,TRBV5-1,TRBD2,TRBJ2-1,TGCGCCAGCAGCTTGGTAGCGCTAGCGGAGCCTCTGAGCTCCTACAATGAGCAGTTCTTC,CASSLVALAEPLSSYNEQFF
many,TRBV7-2,.,TRBJ1-2,TGTGCCAGCAGTTACGGGCGAGGGTTTGGCTACACCTTC,CASSYGRGFGYTF
many,TRBV12-3/TRBV12-4,.,TRBJ1-2,TGTGCCAGCAGCTTAGACGAGCCTCTCGGCTACACCTTC,CASSLDEPLGYTF
few,TRBV27,TRBD1,TRBJ2-7,TGTGCCAGCAGTTTCCACGACAGGGTGGGCTACGAGCAGTACTTC,CASSFHDRVGYEQYF
many,TRBV20-1,.,TRBJ2-3,TGCAGTGCTAGTACGGGGGGCACAGATACGCAGTATTTT,CSASTGGTDTQYF